This T cell receptor (beta chain) is from a study of T cell clones after liver transplantation. Looking at the study overall: In this trial, immunosuppression withdrawal was attempted within 2 years of liver transplant. Subjects received no induction therapy and standard immunosuppression until randomization at 12-24 months post-transplant.

Study observations and caveats: These preliminary findings come from unstandardized post-transplant sampling times.

This clone has a single count. Its cognate antigen is unknown. Losses at the gene ends were 0 bases for V and 4 bases for J; bases not matched to a gene: 2. CDR1 is SGHRS and CDR2 is YFSETQ in the germline V gene. This CDR3 contains 16 residues. Assay: immunoSEQ multiplex PCR; the TCRdb copy retains only in-frame clones and omits some. The sample includes 75,000 to 100,000 clones, roughly 80% of them seen just once. The receptor's source is a human patient who received a liver transplant. Some T cells could come from the graft donor. This specimen was CD4+ T cells from blood, taken almost 47 months after liver transplant. The chain links TRBV5-1 to TRBJ2-5; 14 bases agree with TRBD2. The CDR3 spells CASSLAGTSGRETQYF. As DNA, the CDR3 is TGCGCCAGCAGCTTGGCCGGGACTAGCGGGAGAGAGACCCAGTACTTC.